These T cell receptor beta chains were read from a single sample in a study of cytomegalovirus exposure and HLA in healthy donors. The data were produced by immunoSEQ multiplex PCR, yet TCRdb's version contains in-frame clones alone and is incomplete. In the table there are roughly 150,000 clones, approximately 80% of which are singletons. Sample: PBMCs. The origin of the receptors is a young man in good health and CMV-seronegative. CDR3s include the opening cysteine and the closing phenylalanine or tryptophan. Each record gives: V gene, J gene, CDR3 length, CDR3 protein.

v_gene: TRBV30
j_gene: TRBJ1-4
len: 11
CDR3aa: CAWSGQEKLFF

v_gene: TRBV4-3
j_gene: TRBJ2-5
len: 14
CDR3aa: CASSQGPGDGRQYF

v_gene: TRBV7-6
j_gene: TRBJ2-7
len: 16
CDR3aa: CASSQGQGPSLGEQYF

v_gene: TRBV6-5
j_gene: TRBJ1-2
len: 14
CDR3aa: CASRYEVQGLGYTF

v_gene: TRBV11-3
j_gene: TRBJ1-5
len: 17
CDR3aa: CASSLDRGQGIVESQHF

v_gene: TRBV7-3
j_gene: TRBJ2-2
len: 14
CDR3aa: CASSSTANTGELFF

v_gene: TRBV9
j_gene: TRBJ2-5
len: 14
CDR3aa: CASDRGGWQETQYF

v_gene: TRBV7-2
j_gene: TRBJ1-3
len: 16
CDR3aa: CASSLTGQSSGNTIYF

v_gene: TRBV11-3
j_gene: TRBJ2-2
len: 15
CDR3aa: CASRFREGETGELFF

v_gene: TRBV25-1
j_gene: TRBJ2-1
len: 14
CDR3aa: CASSAQGAYNEQFF

v_gene: TRBV6-5
j_gene: TRBJ2-5
len: 13
CDR3aa: CASLGGPRETQYF

v_gene: TRBV14
j_gene: TRBJ2-7
len: 16
CDR3aa: CASSQDLGGRGVEQYF

v_gene: TRBV5-6
j_gene: TRBJ1-2
len: 11
CDR3aa: CASSFDRVYTF

v_gene: TRBV18
j_gene: TRBJ1-3
len: 17
CDR3aa: CASSPTGGRASGNTIYF

v_gene: TRBV29-1
j_gene: TRBJ2-7
len: 14
CDR3aa: CSVAGQTSSYEQYF

v_gene: TRBV19
j_gene: TRBJ2-6
len: 14
CDR3aa: CASNRGSGANVLTF

v_gene: TRBV11-2
j_gene: TRBJ2-1
len: 15
CDR3aa: CASNRGSAGGNEQFF

v_gene: TRBV13
j_gene: TRBJ1-2
len: 15
CDR3aa: CASSFRDRANYGYTF

v_gene: TRBV5-1
j_gene: TRBJ2-7
len: 15
CDR3aa: CASSLALYGAYEQYF

v_gene: TRBV27
j_gene: TRBJ1-1
len: 16
CDR3aa: CASSAGTEGMNTEAFF

v_gene: TRBV9
j_gene: TRBJ2-7
len: 15
CDR3aa: CASSVDWTGSYEQYF